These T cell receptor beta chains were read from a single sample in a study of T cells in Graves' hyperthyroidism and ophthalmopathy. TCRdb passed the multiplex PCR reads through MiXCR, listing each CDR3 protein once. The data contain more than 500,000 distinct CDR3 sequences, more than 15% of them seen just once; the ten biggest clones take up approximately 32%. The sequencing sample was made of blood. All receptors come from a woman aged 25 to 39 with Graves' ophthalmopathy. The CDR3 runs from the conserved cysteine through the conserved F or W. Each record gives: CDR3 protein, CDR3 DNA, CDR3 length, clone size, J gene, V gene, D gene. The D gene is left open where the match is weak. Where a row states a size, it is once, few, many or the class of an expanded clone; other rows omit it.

CASSFTGGHEKLFF TGTGCCAGCAGTTTCACAGGGGGCCATGAAAAACTGTTTTTT 14 few TRBJ1-4 TRBV6-2/TRBV6-3 TRBD1
CASSESRDNEQFF TGCGCCAGCAGTGAGTCGAGGGACAATGAGCAGTTCTTC 13 NA TRBJ2-1 TRBV10-2 NA
CSASRVRGRREQYF TGCAGTGCTAGTCGGGTCCGGGGGCGAAGGGAGCAGTACTTC 14 many TRBJ2-7 TRBV20-1 NA
CASSSPGPLHEQYF TGTGCCAGCAGTTCTCCGGGCCCACTCCACGAGCAGTACTTC 14 NA TRBJ2-7 TRBV6-5 NA
CACTAGEVRNEQFF TGTGCCTGCACAGCGGGAGAGGTCCGCAATGAGCAGTTCTTC 14 NA TRBJ2-1 TRBV11-2 TRBD2
CSASNPRAYEQYF TGCAGTGCTAGCAATCCCCGGGCCTACGAGCAGTACTTC 13 many TRBJ2-7 TRBV20-1 NA
CASSLERYAGGKTTGEGTQYF TGTGCCAGCAGCTTAGAGCGTTACGCCGGGGGGAAAACGACAGGGGAGGGGACCCAGTACTTC 21 NA TRBJ2-5 TRBV7-8 NA
CASSPSGTSSYNEQFF TGCGCCAGCAGCCCTAGTGGGACTAGCTCCTACAATGAGCAGTTCTTC 16 many TRBJ2-1 TRBV5-1 TRBD2
CASSYSSTTGPGELFF TGTGCCAGCAGTTACTCGTCAACAACCGGCCCCGGGGAGCTGTTTTTT 16 few TRBJ2-2 TRBV6-5 NA
CASSAENTEAFF TGCGCCAGCAGTGCCGAGAACACTGAAGCTTTCTTT 12 few TRBJ1-1 TRBV5-1 NA
CASSQVNAENTEAFF TGCGCCAGCAGCCAAGTAAACGCAGAGAACACTGAAGCTTTCTTT 15 many TRBJ1-1 TRBV4-3 NA
CSAHGTTKEKLFF TGCAGCGCCCACGGTACCACAAAAGAAAAACTGTTTTTT 13 few TRBJ1-4 TRBV29-1 NA
CASSRDRENLREQYF TGTGCCAGCAGCCGGGACAGGGAAAATCTTCGCGAGCAGTACTTC 15 many TRBJ2-7 TRBV6-2/TRBV6-3 TRBD1
CASSIGSGGTDAQYF TGTGCCAGTAGTATAGGTAGCGGGGGCACAGATGCGCAGTATTTT 15 NA TRBJ2-3 TRBV19 TRBD2
CASRRGGRSDEQFF TGCGCCAGCAGGCGGGGCGGGAGAAGTGATGAGCAGTTCTTC 14 NA TRBJ2-1 TRBV5-1 TRBD2
CASSLGQGATGYTF TGTGCCAGCAGCTTAGGTCAGGGGGCCACTGGCTACACCTTC 14 many TRBJ1-2 TRBV7-2 TRBD1
CASSEAQQNSYEQYF TGTGCCAGCAGTGAAGCCCAACAAAACTCCTACGAGCAGTACTTC 15 many TRBJ2-7 TRBV6-1 NA
CASGVGAWETQYF TGTGCCAGCGGGGTGGGGGCCTGGGAGACCCAGTACTTC 13 many TRBJ2-5 TRBV28 NA
CASSGTTGNYEQYF TGTGCCAGCAGCGGTACGACAGGAAACTACGAGCAGTACTTC 14 many TRBJ2-7 TRBV11-2 NA
CASSQPRAEETQYF TGTGCCAGCAGCCAACCCCGGGCCGAAGAGACCCAGTACTTC 14 NA TRBJ2-5 TRBV3-1 NA